Presented here are 2 T cell receptor beta chains from one specimen sequenced in a study of blood T cell repertoires in COVID-19. Sequenced by immunoSEQ multiplex PCR; TCRdb stores in-frame clones only, minus some. The sample yields approximately 300,000 clones, 80% to 95% seen once. Sequencing input: peripheral blood. These receptor sequences come from a woman aged 30 to 39 with COVID-19, enrolled during active disease.

The chain recombines TRBV4-1 with TRBJ2-5, with unresolved D. CDR1 and CDR2 (germline): MGHRA, YSYEKL. The V end lost 0 bases, the J end lost 0 bases, and 5 bases lay between the germline ends. This CDR3 spans 14 amino acids. The CDR3 DNA is TGCGCCAGCAGCCAAGATCCCTACCAAGAGACCCAGTACTTC. This gives the protein CASSQDPYQETQYF.

The chain joins TRBV5-1 to TRBJ2-7; 14 bases match TRBD2. V shed 4 bases and J 0 bases; nucleotides not matched to a gene: 6. Germline V gene lookup returns CDR1 SGHRS and CDR2 YFSETQ. The CDR3 spans 17 residues. The CDR3 DNA follows: TGCGCCAGCAGCCTGGGACTAGCGGGAGTGAGCTCCTACGAGCAGTACTTC. Encoded protein: CASSLGLAGVSSYEQYF. Full variable domain (outside the CDR3, taken from reference TRBV5-1 and TRBJ2-7): KAGVTQTPRYLIKTRGQQVTLSCSPISGHRSVSWYQQTPGQGLQFLFEYFSETQRNKGNFPGRFSGRQFSNSRSEMNVSTLELGDSALYLCASSLGLAGVSSYEQYFGPGTRLTVT.